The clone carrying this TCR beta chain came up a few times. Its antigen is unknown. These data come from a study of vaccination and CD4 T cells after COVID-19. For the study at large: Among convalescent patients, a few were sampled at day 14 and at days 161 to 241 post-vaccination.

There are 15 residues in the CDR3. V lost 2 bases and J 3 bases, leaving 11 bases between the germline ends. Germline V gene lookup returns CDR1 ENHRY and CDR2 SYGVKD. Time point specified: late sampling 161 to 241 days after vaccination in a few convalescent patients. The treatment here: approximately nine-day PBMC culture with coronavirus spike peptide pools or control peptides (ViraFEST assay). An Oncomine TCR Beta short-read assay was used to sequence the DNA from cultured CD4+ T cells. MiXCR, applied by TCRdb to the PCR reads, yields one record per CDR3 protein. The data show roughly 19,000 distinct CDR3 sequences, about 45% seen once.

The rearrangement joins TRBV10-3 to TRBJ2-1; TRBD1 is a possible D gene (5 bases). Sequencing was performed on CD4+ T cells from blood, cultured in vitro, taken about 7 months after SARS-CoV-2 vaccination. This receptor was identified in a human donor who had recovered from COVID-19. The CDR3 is CAISEGQPYYNEQFF. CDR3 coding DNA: TGTGCCATCAGTGAGGGACAACCCTACTACAATGAGCAGTTCTTC.